The 29 T cell receptor beta chains below all came from one sample that was sequenced in a study of cytomegalovirus exposure and HLA in healthy donors. 60 Vbeta and 13 Jbeta primers were used in PCR. Profiling relied on immunoSEQ multiplex PCR, and the TCRdb table lists in-frame clones only, not all of them. The sample yields some 110,000 clones, approximately 86% seen once. The sequencing input was PBMCs. These receptors came from a man between 18 and 29 years old in good health and CMV-seronegative.

The chain has TRBV27 and TRBJ1-5, with 9 bases matching TRBD1. From germline, CDR1 is MNHEY and CDR2 SMNVEV (reference sequence). V gave up 2 bases and J gave up 1 base; unmatched junction bases: 6. The CDR3 sequence is 17 residues long. The CDR3, as DNA: TGTGCCAGCAGTTTACGTACAGGGGGCGGAAGCAATCAGCCCCAGCATTTT. Protein: CASSLRTGGGSNQPQHF.

This chain connects TRBV5-6 to TRBJ1-1, with D perhaps matching TRBD1 (6 bases). The CDR3 contains 12 residues. Germline CDR1 reads SGHDT; CDR2 reads YYEEEE. Trimming cost V 1 base and J 8 bases, with 9 bases left between them. The CDR3 DNA reads TGTGCCAGCAGCTTGACACAGGGCGAAGCTTTCTTT. Protein: CASSLTQGEAFF.

The chain couples TRBV6-1 to TRBJ2-3; the D gene is possibly TRBD2 (5 bases). The germline CDR1 and CDR2 sequences are MNHNS and SASEGT. This CDR3 has 15 residues. The ends were cut back, 2 bases at V and 4 bases at J, with 13 bases in the middle. CDR3 residues: CASSERSVGADTQYF. CDR3 DNA sequence: TGTGCCAGCAGTGAACGGTCGGTCGGGGCAGATACGCAGTATTTT.

V and J are TRBV28 and TRBJ2-5; 11 bases line up with TRBD2. This CDR3 is 16 amino acids long. CDR1 is MDHEN and CDR2 is SYDVKM in the germline V gene. V lost 6 bases, J lost 0 bases, and 6 bases stayed unmatched. CDR3 sequence reads: CASRETSGIYQETQYF. In nucleotides, the CDR3 is TGTGCCAGCAGGGAGACTAGCGGGATCTACCAAGAGACCCAGTACTTC.

This clone has a single count. The chain uses TRBV4-3 and TRBJ2-5, with D tentatively TRBD2 (6 bases). Looked up from germline, CDR1 is LGHNA and CDR2 is YSLEER. CDR3 length: 15 residues. Trimming took off 1 base at V and 3 bases at J, with 12 bases between the two ends. In DNA, the CDR3 is TGCGCCAGCAGCCAAGCACTAGCCCTTAAAGAGACCCAGTACTTC. Protein: CASSQALALKETQYF.

This clone was observed once. The chain employs TRBV7-9 and TRBJ2-1; 8 positions agree with TRBD2. The CDR3 runs 16 residues. J was trimmed by 8 bases and V by 2 bases; bases with no gene match: 11. Germline V gene data show CDR1 as SEHNR and CDR2 as FQNEAQ (reference sequence). The CDR3 region is CASSLYGAGGGDEQFF. The DNA of the CDR3 is TGTGCCAGCAGCTTATATGGTGCGGGAGGAGGGGATGAGCAGTTCTTC.

The J gene is TRBJ2-2, the V gene TRBV5-8; D is unclear. CDR1 is SGHTS, CDR2 YDEGEE, per germline. The CDR3 loop spans 16 amino acids. Trimming took 4 bases from V and 3 from J, leaving 16 bases between them. CDR3 sequence: CASSHRGASDTGELFF. CDR3 nucleotides: TGTGCCAGCAGCCACCGCGGTGCGTCGGACACCGGGGAGCTGTTTTTT. Complete variable domain (other parts from reference TRBV5-8 and TRBJ2-2): EAGVTQSPTHLIKTRGQQATLRCSPISGHTSVYWYQQALGLGLQFLLWYDEGEERNRGNFPPRFSGRQFPNYSSELNVNALELEDSALYLCASSHRGASDTGELFFGEGSRLTVL.

The V call is TRBV30, the J call TRBJ1-1; D might be TRBD1 (5 bases). Germline V gene sequence: CDR1 GTSNPN, CDR2 SVGIG (reference sequence). This CDR3 contains 16 residues. V was clipped by 3 bases and J by 0 bases, with 17 bases between them. CDR3 in amino acids: CAWSRAVGQMNTEAFF. The CDR3 DNA is TGTGCCTGGAGCCGGGCCGTGGGGCAGATGAACACTGAAGCTTTCTTT.

The chain recombines TRBV5-1 with TRBJ2-5, with D perhaps matching TRBD2 (7 bases). In germline, CDR1 is SGHRS, CDR2 YFSETQ. With 7 bases removed from V and 1 base from J, the gap between germline ends came to 17 bases. The CDR3 is 15 amino acids. CDR3 nucleotides: TGCGCCAGCCATACCGCCGGGGGGCTCCAAGAGACCCAGTACTTC. Its protein is CASHTAGGLQETQYF. Combining the CDR3 with reference TRBV5-1 and TRBJ2-5 gives the whole variable domain KAGVTQTPRYLIKTRGQQVTLSCSPISGHRSVSWYQQTPGQGLQFLFEYFSETQRNKGNFPGRFSGRQFSNSRSEMNVSTLELGDSALYLCASHTAGGLQETQYFGPGTRLLVL.

The V and J genes are TRBV5-4 and TRBJ2-7; 10 bases are a match to TRBD1. This CDR3 has 13 residues. The V gene end was trimmed by 4 bases and the J gene end by 5 bases; junction bases not matched to a gene: 3. Germline CDR1 reads SGHNT; CDR2 reads YYREEE (reference sequence). The CDR3 sequence: CASSTGTGDEQYF. The CDR3 DNA sequence: TGTGCCAGCAGCACGGGGACAGGGGACGAGCAGTACTTC.

The genes are TRBV7-2 and TRBJ2-7; TRBD1 matches at 8 bases. CDR1 SGHTA and CDR2 FQGNSA come from the germline V gene. The CDR3 loop spans 14 amino acids. The junction had 6 bases not matched to a gene; V was cut back by 4 bases and J by 4 bases. CDR3 nucleotides: TGTGCCAGCAGCTCGCGGACAGGGATTTACGAGCAGTACTTC. Translating it yields CASSSRTGIYEQYF.

This chain connects TRBV15 to TRBJ2-1; a possible D gene is TRBD2 (6 bases). This CDR3 has 15 amino acids. V shed 3 bases and J shed 1 base, with 10 bases lying between them. The germline CDR1 and CDR2 sequences are LNHNV and YYDKDF (reference sequence). The CDR3 here is CATSSSGLSYNEQFF. CDR3 nucleotides: TGTGCCACCAGCAGTAGCGGACTATCCTACAATGAGCAGTTCTTC.

The chain has TRBV10-3 and TRBJ1-1; 8 nucleotides line up with TRBD1. The CDR3 extends over 19 amino acids. Germline CDR1 ENHRY, CDR2 SYGVKD. J lost 4 bases, V lost 4 bases, and 20 bases had no gene match. The CDR3 DNA is TGTGCCATCAGTGGGCCCCTCGGACAGGGTTTTAATTTGGGCACTGAAGCTTTCTTT. It specifies CAISGPLGQGFNLGTEAFF.

The chain carries TRBV6-5 and TRBJ2-3, with D possibly TRBD2 on 5 matching bases. V was cut by 3 bases and J by 2 bases, with 12 bases left in between. Looked up from germline, CDR1 is MNHEY and CDR2 is SVGAGI. CDR3 size: 15 residues. Here the CDR3 reads CASSYRRVDTDTQYF. The CDR3 DNA sequence: TGTGCCAGCAGTTATCGGCGGGTCGACACAGATACGCAGTATTTT.

V and J are TRBV28 and TRBJ1-2; D possibly corresponds to TRBD1 (6 bases). V was cut by 5 bases and J by 0 bases, with 16 bases left in between. The CDR3 extends over 16 amino acids. Per germline, CDR1 MDHEN and CDR2 SYDVKM. CDR3 protein: CASSPGQTPPNYGYTF. In nucleotides, the CDR3 is TGTGCCAGCAGTCCTGGACAGACCCCTCCTAACTATGGCTACACCTTC.

This chain uses TRBV29-1 with TRBJ2-7; a possible D gene is TRBD2 (6 bases). Germline values: CDR1 SQVTM, CDR2 ANQGSEA. Trimming took 7 bases from V and 9 from J, leaving 25 bases between them. The CDR3 contains 14 residues. The CDR3 DNA reads as TGCAGCGGGAGCGCCCGGGACTGTAGGAAGGTGCAGTACTTC. Translated: CSGSARDCRKVQYF.

The rearrangement joins TRBV7-2 to TRBJ2-1, with 7 bases that match TRBD2. V shed 7 bases, J shed 6 bases, and the junction held 12 bases outside the gene matches. The CDR3 extends over 15 amino acids. Germline V CDR1 and CDR2: SGHTA, FQGNSA. CDR3 sequence (DNA): TGTGCCAGCAACCCACGGGTGGGAGGGTTCAATGAGCAGTTCTTC. It codes for CASNPRVGGFNEQFF.

The chain has TRBV10-3 and TRBJ2-1; 7 bases are a match to TRBD2. CDR3 length: 16 amino acids. Germline-derived CDR1 and CDR2 are ENHRY and SYGVKD. The V and J ends lost 10 bases and 3 bases, in that order; junction bases with no gene match: 15. The CDR3 DNA sequence: TGTGCCACCCCTAGCGGCCCTAGTAAATACTACAATGAGCAGTTCTTC. Its protein product is CATPSGPSKYYNEQFF.

This chain joins TRBV7-8 and TRBJ1-1; 10 nucleotides agree with TRBD1. Germline CDR1 is SGHVS and CDR2 is FQNEAQ. This CDR3 is built from 15 residues. Trimming took 8 bases from V and 6 from J; bases not matched to a gene: 12. CDR3 sequence (DNA): TGTGCCAGCCGAGTAGTGACAGGGGGCAAGGCTGAAGCTTTCTTT. Residues: CASRVVTGGKAEAFF.

V usage is TRBV7-2 and J usage is TRBJ2-1; 10 positions agree with TRBD2. Germline V lookup: CDR1 SGHTA, CDR2 FQGNSA. The J segment lost 0 bases and the V segment lost 0 bases, leaving 5 bases of the junction unmatched. The CDR3 runs 18 residues. CDR3 region: CASSLAGLAVSSYNEQFF. CDR3 DNA sequence: TGTGCCAGCAGCTTAGCTGGACTAGCGGTGAGCTCCTACAATGAGCAGTTCTTC.

The count of this clone is one. The chain couples TRBV14 to TRBJ2-7; D perhaps matches TRBD1 (6 bases). Germline-derived CDR1 and CDR2 are SGHDN and FVKESK. This CDR3 contains 16 residues. The germline V and J ends were trimmed by 0 bases and 2 bases, with 14 bases remaining between them. DNA for the CDR3: TGTGCCAGCAGCCAAGATATAGGGACATACACCTACGAGCAGTACTTC. Amino acids: CASSQDIGTYTYEQYF.

The chain is built from TRBV11-2 and TRBJ1-1; the D is unclear. The V end lost 1 base, the J end lost 2 bases, and 5 bases lay between the germline ends. Germline-derived CDR1 and CDR2 are SGHAT and FQNNGV. This CDR3 spans 13 amino acids. DNA of the CDR3: TGTGCCAGCAGCTTAGGCGGCAACACTGAAGCTTTCTTT. This gives the protein CASSLGGNTEAFF.

This chain joins TRBV7-2 and TRBJ2-7; possibly TRBD1 for D (5 bases). V was shortened by 2 bases and J by 3 bases, with 14 bases between the two germline ends. Per the germline V gene, CDR1 is SGHTA and CDR2 is FQGNSA. CDR3 length: 15 residues. The CDR3 reads CASSLTSTGFYEQYF. In DNA form, the CDR3 reads TGTGCCAGCAGCTTAACCTCAACAGGTTTCTACGAGCAGTACTTC.

To note about this clone: One junction end disagrees with the germline gene, perhaps due to a read error. The CDR3 DNA sequence: TGTTCCAGCAGCTCCGGGGCGGGAGGAACCTCCTACGAGCAGTACTTC. Translation gives CSSSSGAGGTSYEQYF. The rearrangement joins TRBV7-9 to TRBJ2-5; 8 bases align to TRBD2. The J call is uncertain, as TRBJ2-7 better fits the DNA end. CDR3 length: 16 residues. The germline V gene has CDR1 SEHNR and CDR2 FQNEAQ (reference sequence).

V gene TRBV9 combines with J gene TRBJ2-5; TRBD1 matches at 8 bases. The DNA end favors TRBJ2-7, so the J call may be wrong. The CDR3 sequence is 15 residues long. Per germline, CDR1 SGDLS and CDR2 YYNGEE. CDR3: CASSQGAVSSYEQYF. In DNA, the CDR3 is TGTGCCAGCAGCCAGGGGGCAGTGAGCTCCTACGAGCAGTACTTC.

The chain recombines TRBV9 with TRBJ1-2; D call uncertain. This CDR3 is 13 amino acids long. With 4 bases removed from V and 4 bases from J, the gap between germline ends came to 11 bases. CDR1 is SGDLS, CDR2 YYNGEE, per germline. The CDR3 loop is CASSPTTGYGYTF. The CDR3 nucleotides read TGTGCCAGCAGCCCCACAACGGGCTATGGCTACACCTTC.

The rearrangement links TRBV6-1 to TRBJ1-1, with 11 bases aligning to TRBD1. The CDR3 consists of 15 residues. Germline V gives CDR1 MNHNS, CDR2 SASEGT. With 3 bases clipped from V and 6 bases from J, the junction kept 6 bases outside the gene matches. As DNA, the CDR3 is TGTGCCAGCAGTGAGCGGACAGGGGGCGCGGCTGAAGCTTTCTTT. This encodes CASSERTGGAAEAFF.

This sequence joins TRBV27 and TRBJ1-4; D not certain. There are 15 residues in the CDR3. In germline, CDR1 is MNHEY, CDR2 SMNVEV (reference sequence). The V and J ends lost 5 bases and 0 bases respectively, with 10 bases between them. Here the CDR3 reads CASSGGSATNEKLFF. In DNA, the CDR3 is TGTGCCAGCAGTGGAGGCTCCGCAACTAATGAAAAACTGTTTTTT.

The chain couples TRBV30 to TRBJ2-7; a weak D match, TRBD1 (8 bases). V shed 2 bases and J shed 0 bases, with 11 bases lying between them. The CDR3 contains 14 residues. CDR1 GTSNPN and CDR2 SVGIG come from the germline V gene (reference sequence). CDR3 sequence reads: CAWSSGTGSYEQYF. CDR3 in DNA: TGTGCCTGGAGTAGCGGGACAGGCTCCTACGAGCAGTACTTC.